The following is a T cell receptor beta chain sequence with its context. This sample was included in a study of blood T cell repertoires in COVID-19. Study context: Samples of COVID-19 (acute and convalescent) were obtained from the United States, Italy and Spain.

The authors' processing: Estimation of nucleated cell counts was performed using reference gene primer amplification. Using immunoSEQ multiplex PCR, the repertoire was profiled, and TCRdb retains in-frame clones only, with some absent. V and J calls plus clone size are reproduced from that table; the DNA served to infer D and trimming. This sample has hundreds of thousands of clones, with roughly 80% found just once. The V gene's germline CDR1 is LGHDT and CDR2 YNNKEL (reference sequence). The CDR3 is 14 amino acids. Deletions cut 3 bases from V and 5 bases from J, with 13 bases between. Sequencing input: PBMCs or T cells enriched from blood (not recorded which). This sequence joins TRBV3-1 (or the pseudogene TRBV3-2) and TRBJ2-5, with a tentative D call TRBD2 (6 bases). The TCR originated in a man between 40 and 49 years old who had been exposed to COVID-19. CDR3 sequence: CASSQWGGAETQYF. The CDR3 nucleotides are TGTGCCAGCAGCCAGTGGGGCGGGGCGGAGACCCAGTACTTC.